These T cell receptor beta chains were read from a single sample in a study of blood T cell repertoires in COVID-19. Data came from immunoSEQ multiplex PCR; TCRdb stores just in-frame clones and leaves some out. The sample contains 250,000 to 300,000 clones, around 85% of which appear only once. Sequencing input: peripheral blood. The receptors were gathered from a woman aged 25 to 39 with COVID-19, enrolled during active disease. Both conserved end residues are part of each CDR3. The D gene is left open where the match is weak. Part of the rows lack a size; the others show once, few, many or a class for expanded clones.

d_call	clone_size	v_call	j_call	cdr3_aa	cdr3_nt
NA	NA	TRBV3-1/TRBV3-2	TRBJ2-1	CASSQDRRGWNEQFF	TGTGCCAGCAGCCAAGATCGGAGGGGTTGGAATGAGCAGTTCTTC
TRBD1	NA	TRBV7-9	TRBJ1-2	CASSSGQLYTF	TGTGCCAGCAGCTCGGGACAGCTGTACACCTTC
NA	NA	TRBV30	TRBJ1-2	CAWSVLARGTYGYTF	TGTGCCTGGAGTGTACTCGCTCGGGGGACCTATGGCTACACCTTC
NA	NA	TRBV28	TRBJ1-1	CASHRDTEAFF	TGTGCCAGCCACCGGGACACTGAAGCTTTCTTT
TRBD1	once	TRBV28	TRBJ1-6	CASSPWTGADSPLHF	TGTGCCAGCAGTCCCTGGACAGGGGCGGATTCACCCCTCCACTTT
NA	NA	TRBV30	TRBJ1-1	CAWSVALNTEAFF	TGTGCCTGGAGTGTAGCCTTGAACACTGAAGCTTTCTTT
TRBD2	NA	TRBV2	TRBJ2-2	CASSVTGGPTGELFF	TGTGCCAGCAGTGTTACGGGGGGGCCCACCGGGGAGCTGTTTTTT
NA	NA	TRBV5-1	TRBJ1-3	CASRDTSGNTIYF	TGCGCCAGCAGAGACACATCTGGAAACACCATATATTTT
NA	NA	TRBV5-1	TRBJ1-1	CASSLGQGLNTEAFF	TGCGCCAGCAGCTTGGGCCAGGGGCTAAACACTGAAGCTTTCTTT
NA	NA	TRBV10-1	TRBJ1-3	CASSELASGNTIYF	TGCGCCAGCAGTGAGTTAGCCTCTGGAAACACCATATATTTT
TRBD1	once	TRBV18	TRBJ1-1	CASSLLRGQADTEAFF	TGTGCCAGCTCACTGTTAAGGGGGCAGGCGGACACTGAAGCTTTCTTT